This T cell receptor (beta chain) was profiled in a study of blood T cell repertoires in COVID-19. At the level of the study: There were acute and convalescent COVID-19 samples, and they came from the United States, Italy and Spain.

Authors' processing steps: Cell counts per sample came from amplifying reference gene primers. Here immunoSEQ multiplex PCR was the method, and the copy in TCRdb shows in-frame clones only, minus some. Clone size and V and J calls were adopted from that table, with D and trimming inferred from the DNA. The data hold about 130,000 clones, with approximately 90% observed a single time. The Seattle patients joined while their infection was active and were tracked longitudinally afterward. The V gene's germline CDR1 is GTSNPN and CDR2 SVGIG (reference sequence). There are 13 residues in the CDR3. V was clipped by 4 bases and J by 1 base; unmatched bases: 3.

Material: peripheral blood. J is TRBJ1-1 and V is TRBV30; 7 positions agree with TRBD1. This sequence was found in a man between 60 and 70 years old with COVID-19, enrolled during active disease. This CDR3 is CAWTRQGNTEAFF. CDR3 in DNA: TGTGCCTGGACGAGACAGGGGAACACTGAAGCTTTCTTT.